These T cell receptor beta chains were read from a single sample in a study of blood T cell repertoires in COVID-19. The repertoire was sequenced with immunoSEQ multiplex PCR; TCRdb's copy has only in-frame clones and lacks some. The table includes fewer than 250,000 clones, 80% to 90% detected once. Material: PBMCs or T cells enriched from blood (not recorded which). All receptors come from a woman in her 40s with acute COVID-19. The CDR3 runs from the conserved cysteine through the conserved F or W. Fields, in order: J gene, V gene, D gene, clone size, CDR3 DNA, CDR3 protein. The D gene is left open where the match is weak. Rows give clone size only sometimes, using once, few, many, or a class for an expanded clone.

J: TRBJ2-7; V: TRBV5-4; D: TRBD1; size: -; DNA: TGTGCCAGCAGCACGCCGGGACAGTCTTACCACGAGCAGTACTTC; CDR3: CASSTPGQSYHEQYF
J: TRBJ1-5; V: TRBV7-9; D: -; size: -; DNA: TGTGCCAGCAGCTTGGGGGGGGACCAGCCCCAGCATTTT; CDR3: CASSLGGDQPQHF
J: TRBJ2-2; V: TRBV19; D: TRBD2; size: -; DNA: TGTGCCAGTAGTATAGATAAGCTAGCGGGGGACGGGGAGCTGTTTTTT; CDR3: CASSIDKLAGDGELFF
J: TRBJ2-1; V: TRBV7-2; D: TRBD2; size: -; DNA: TGTGCCAGCAGCTTACACGCGGGGGCCTACAATGAGCAGTTCTTC; CDR3: CASSLHAGAYNEQFF
J: TRBJ2-7; V: TRBV7-9; D: TRBD2; size: -; DNA: TGTGCCAGCAGCCCCCCGGGACTAGCGGGAGGGGGGGAGCAGTACTTC; CDR3: CASSPPGLAGGGEQYF
J: TRBJ2-2; V: TRBV18; D: TRBD2; size: -; DNA: TGTGCCAGCTCACCAAGGATCGGGGGGACCGGGGAGCTGTTTTTT; CDR3: CASSPRIGGTGELFF
J: TRBJ2-2; V: TRBV10-3; D: -; size: -; DNA: TGTGCCATCAGTGAGCAACAGGGCGGGACCGGGGAGCTGTTTTTT; CDR3: CAISEQQGGTGELFF
J: TRBJ2-1; V: TRBV27; D: TRBD2; size: -; DNA: TGTGCCACCTACCATTCAGCGACTAGCGGGAGGGGAGAGCAGTTCTTC; CDR3: CATYHSATSGRGEQFF
J: TRBJ2-1; V: TRBV7-2; D: TRBD2; size: -; DNA: TGTGCCAGCAGCCTCCGACTAGCGGGAGGGAATGAGCAGTTCTTC; CDR3: CASSLRLAGGNEQFF
J: TRBJ2-3; V: TRBV24-1; D: TRBD2; size: -; DNA: TGTGCCACCAGTGACGGGACTAGCGGGATATTAGATACGCAGTATTTT; CDR3: CATSDGTSGILDTQYF
J: TRBJ2-1; V: TRBV28; D: TRBD2; size: -; DNA: TGTGCCAGCAGCACTCCGGGGGGGACTGAGCAGTTCTTC; CDR3: CASSTPGGTEQFF
J: TRBJ2-1; V: TRBV27; D: -; size: -; DNA: TGTGCCAGCAGTTCCCACGTCGGAGGGAGTCCCTACAATGAGCAGTTCTTC; CDR3: CASSSHVGGSPYNEQFF
J: TRBJ2-5; V: TRBV13; D: -; size: -; DNA: TGTGCCAGCAGCCCCGCGGGGGCGGGTCAAGAGACCCAGTACTTC; CDR3: CASSPAGAGQETQYF
J: TRBJ1-5; V: TRBV6-4; D: -; size: -; DNA: TGTGCCAGCAGTGACCCAGGGCCGCGTAGCAATCAGCCCCAGCATTTT; CDR3: CASSDPGPRSNQPQHF
J: TRBJ2-7; V: TRBV15; D: -; size: -; DNA: TGTGCCACCAGCAGAGAGGGAGGGGGATCTTACGAGCAGTACTTC; CDR3: CATSREGGGSYEQYF
J: TRBJ1-1; V: TRBV19; D: -; size: -; DNA: TGTGCCAGTAGGCAGGGGTTCGGGCGTGAAGCTTTCTTT; CDR3: CASRQGFGREAFF
J: TRBJ2-1; V: TRBV7-3; D: -; size: once; DNA: TGTGCCAGCAGCTTAACTGGGCTGAAGCAGTTCTTC; CDR3: CASSLTGLKQFF
J: TRBJ2-7; V: TRBV7-9; D: -; size: -; DNA: TGTGCCAGCAGCCCCCCTACCCGAGCCTACGAGCAGTACTTC; CDR3: CASSPPTRAYEQYF
J: TRBJ1-1; V: TRBV5-1; D: -; size: -; DNA: TGCGCCAGCAGCTTGGATTCGGGGGTAAGAGCTGAAGCTTTCTTT; CDR3: CASSLDSGVRAEAFF
J: TRBJ2-2; V: TRBV7-9; D: TRBD2; size: -; DNA: TGTGCCAGCAGCCGCCAAAGCGGGACGGGGCCCGGGGAGCTGTTTTTT; CDR3: CASSRQSGTGPGELFF
J: TRBJ1-1; V: TRBV4-1; D: -; size: -; DNA: TGCGCCAGCAGCCAAGTCGGACAGTTGGGTAGAACTGAAGCTTTCTTT; CDR3: CASSQVGQLGRTEAFF
J: TRBJ2-7; V: TRBV9; D: TRBD1; size: -; DNA: TGTGCCAGCAGCGTAGAGGACAGGGGGCTGGACGAGCAGTACTTC; CDR3: CASSVEDRGLDEQYF